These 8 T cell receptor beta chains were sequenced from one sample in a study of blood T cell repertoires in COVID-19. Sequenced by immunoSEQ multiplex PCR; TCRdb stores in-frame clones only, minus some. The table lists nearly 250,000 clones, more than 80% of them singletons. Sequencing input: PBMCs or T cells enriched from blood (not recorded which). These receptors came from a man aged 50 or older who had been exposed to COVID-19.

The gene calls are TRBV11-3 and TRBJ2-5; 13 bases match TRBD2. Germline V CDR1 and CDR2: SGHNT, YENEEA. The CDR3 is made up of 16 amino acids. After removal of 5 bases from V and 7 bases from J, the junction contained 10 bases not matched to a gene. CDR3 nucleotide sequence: TGTGCCAGCAGCACCCGACTAGCGGGAGGAGGTGGGACCCAGTACTTC. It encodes CASSTRLAGGGGTQYF.

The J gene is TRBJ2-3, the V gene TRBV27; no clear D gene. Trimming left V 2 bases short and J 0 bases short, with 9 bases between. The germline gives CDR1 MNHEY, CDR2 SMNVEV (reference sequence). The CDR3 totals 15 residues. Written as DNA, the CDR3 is TGTGCCAGCAGTTTACTCTCCTTAAGCACAGATACGCAGTATTTT. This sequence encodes CASSLLSLSTDTQYF.

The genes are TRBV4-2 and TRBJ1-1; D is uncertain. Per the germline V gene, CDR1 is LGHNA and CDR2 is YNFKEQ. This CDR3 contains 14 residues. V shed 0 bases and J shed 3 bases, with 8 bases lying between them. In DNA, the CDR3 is TGTGCCAGCAGCCAAGAACAGTTTTACACTGAAGCTTTCTTT. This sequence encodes CASSQEQFYTEAFF.

The CDR3 spells CAWSVGQVDTEAFF. The CDR3 nucleotides are TGTGCCTGGAGTGTTGGACAGGTGGACACTGAAGCTTTCTTT. V and J are TRBV30 and TRBJ1-1, with 7 bases lining up with TRBD1. J was trimmed by 3 bases and V by 0 bases; bases with no gene match: 4. The CDR3 consists of 14 residues. Germline lookup yields CDR1 GTSNPN and CDR2 SVGIG (reference sequence).

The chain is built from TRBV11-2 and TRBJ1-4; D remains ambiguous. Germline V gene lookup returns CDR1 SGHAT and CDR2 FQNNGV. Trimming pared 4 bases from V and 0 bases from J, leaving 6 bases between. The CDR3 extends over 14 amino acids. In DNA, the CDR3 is TGTGCCAGCAGCTCATCAGCAACTAATGAAAAACTGTTTTTT. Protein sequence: CASSSSATNEKLFF.

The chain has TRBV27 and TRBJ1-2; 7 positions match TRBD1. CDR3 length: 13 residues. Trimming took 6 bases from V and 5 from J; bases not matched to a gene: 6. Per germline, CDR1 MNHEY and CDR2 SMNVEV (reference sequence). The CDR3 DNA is TGTGCCAGCAGCTTGGGACAGAGGTATGGCTACACCTTC. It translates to CASSLGQRYGYTF.

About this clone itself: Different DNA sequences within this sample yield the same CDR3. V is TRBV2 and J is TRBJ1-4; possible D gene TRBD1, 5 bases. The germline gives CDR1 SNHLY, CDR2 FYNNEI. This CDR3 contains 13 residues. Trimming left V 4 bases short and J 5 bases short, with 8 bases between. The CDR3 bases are TGTGCCAGCAGTGGAACAGGAAATGAAAAACTGTTTTTT. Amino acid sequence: CASSGTGNEKLFF.

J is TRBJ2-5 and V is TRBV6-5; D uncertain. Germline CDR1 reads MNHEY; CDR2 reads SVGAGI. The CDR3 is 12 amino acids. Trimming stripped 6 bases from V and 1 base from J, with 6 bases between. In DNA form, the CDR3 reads TGTGCCAGCAGACCCAGCCAAGAGACCCAGTACTTC. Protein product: CASRPSQETQYF.